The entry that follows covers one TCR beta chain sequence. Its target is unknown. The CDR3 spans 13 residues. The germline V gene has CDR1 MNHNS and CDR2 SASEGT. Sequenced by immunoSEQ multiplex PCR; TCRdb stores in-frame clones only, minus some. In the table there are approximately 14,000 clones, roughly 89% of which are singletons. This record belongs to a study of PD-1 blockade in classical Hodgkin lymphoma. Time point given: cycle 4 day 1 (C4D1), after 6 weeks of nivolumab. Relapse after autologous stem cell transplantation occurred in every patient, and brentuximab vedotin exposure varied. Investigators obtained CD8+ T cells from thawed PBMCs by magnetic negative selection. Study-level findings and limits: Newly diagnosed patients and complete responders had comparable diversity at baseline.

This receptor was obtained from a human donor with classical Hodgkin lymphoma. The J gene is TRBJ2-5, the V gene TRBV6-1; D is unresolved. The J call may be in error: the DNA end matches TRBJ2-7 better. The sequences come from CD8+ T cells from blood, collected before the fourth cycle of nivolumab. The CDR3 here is CASSEWDTYEQYF. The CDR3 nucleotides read TGTGCCAGCAGTGAGTGGGATACCTACGAGCAGTACTTC.